The rows below give T cell receptor beta chains drawn from one sample of a study of cytotoxic CD8 clonotypes in ibrutinib-treated CLL. Assay: immunoSEQ multiplex PCR; the TCRdb copy retains only in-frame clones and omits some. The table lists roughly 200,000 clones, 72% of them singletons. This specimen was PBMCs, taken after 24 months of ibrutinib treatment. The source is a human donor with chronic lymphocytic leukemia. The CDR3 runs from the conserved cysteine through the conserved F or W. D genes are given only for firm matches. The size entry is marked missing in some rows and otherwise reads once, few, many or a size class.

d_call,j_call,v_call,clone_size,cdr3_aa,cdr3_nt
NA,TRBJ2-5,TRBV14,few,CASSHSRQETQYF,TGTGCCAGCAGCCACTCGCGACAAGAGACCCAGTACTTC
NA,TRBJ2-7,TRBV12-5,NA,CASGLRPRYEQYF,TGTGCTAGTGGTTTGCGACCGAGATACGAGCAGTACTTC
TRBD2,TRBJ2-3,TRBV4-2,NA,CASSQASGFTDTQYF,TGTGCCAGCAGCCAAGCTAGCGGGTTCACAGATACGCAGTATTTT
TRBD1,TRBJ2-7,TRBV7-9,few,CASSQDRGRRIF,TGTGCCAGCAGCCAAGACAGGGGGCGGCGAATCTTC
TRBD1,TRBJ1-1,TRBV28,NA,CASSPTGTGGTEAFF,TGTGCCAGCAGCCCGACCGGGACAGGGGGCACTGAAGCTTTCTTT
NA,TRBJ1-2,TRBV2,once,CASSDEGHRRGNYGYTF,TGTGCCAGCAGTGATGAGGGCCACAGGAGGGGTAACTATGGCTACACCTTC
TRBD1,TRBJ2-5,TRBV10-3,NA,CAITDRVQETQYF,TGTGCCATCACGGACAGGGTTCAAGAGACCCAGTACTTC
TRBD1,TRBJ1-2,TRBV4-3,NA,CASSSNRGNYGYTF,TGCGCCAGCAGCTCAAACAGGGGTAACTATGGCTACACCTTC
NA,TRBJ2-1,TRBV30,NA,CAWSVFGGYNEQFF,TGTGCCTGGAGTGTTTTCGGGGGATACAATGAGCAGTTCTTC
NA,TRBJ2-7,TRBV4-3,NA,CASSQGDTNSYEQYF,TGCGCCAGCAGCCAAGGGGACACCAACTCCTACGAGCAGTACTTC
NA,TRBJ2-1,TRBV7-2,NA,CASSLTSRSISYNEQFF,TGTGCCAGCAGCTTAACTAGCCGGAGCATCTCCTACAATGAGCAGTTCTTC
NA,TRBJ2-3,TRBV4-1,NA,CASSQVWLTSRGTDTQYF,TGCGCCAGCAGCCAAGTTTGGTTAACTTCCCGTGGCACAGATACGCAGTATTTT
NA,TRBJ1-3,TRBV18,NA,CASAISGNTIYF,TGTGCCAGCGCCATCTCTGGAAACACCATATATTTT
NA,TRBJ2-5,TRBV5-1,NA,CASSSSGKETQYF,TGCGCCAGCAGCTCATCAGGGAAAGAGACCCAGTACTTC
TRBD1,TRBJ2-7,TRBV11-2,NA,CASSPWTGSYEQYF,TGTGCCAGCAGCCCTTGGACAGGGTCCTACGAGCAGTACTTC
TRBD1,TRBJ1-2,TRBV19,NA,CASRLTGGSYGYTF,TGTGCCAGCAGACTTACAGGGGGCTCCTATGGCTACACCTTC
TRBD1,TRBJ1-2,TRBV27,few,CASRGARTGNYGYTF,TGTGCCAGCAGAGGAGCTCGGACAGGCAACTATGGCTACACCTTC
NA,TRBJ1-1,TRBV19,NA,CASMNTEAFF,TGTGCCAGTATGAACACTGAAGCTTTCTTT
NA,TRBJ2-5,TRBV27,NA,CASSLRVGETQYF,TGTGCCAGCAGTTTAAGGGTTGGGGAGACCCAGTACTTC
NA,TRBJ1-5,TRBV5-1,NA,CASSLLGGDNQPQHF,TGCGCCAGCAGCTTGCTAGGAGGGGACAATCAGCCCCAGCATTTT
NA,TRBJ2-3,TRBV7-2,NA,CASTPRNTDTQYF,TGTGCCAGCACCCCCCGTAATACAGATACGCAGTATTTT
NA,TRBJ1-1,TRBV7-2,NA,CASSLLLGQGITEAFF,TGTGCCAGCAGCTTACTTTTAGGGCAGGGAATCACTGAAGCTTTCTTT
TRBD1,TRBJ2-7,TRBV27,NA,CASSRRQGVYEQYF,TGTGCCAGCAGCCGCCGACAGGGGGTCTACGAGCAGTACTTC
TRBD2,TRBJ2-7,TRBV27,few,CASSLPWTSVNEQYF,TGTGCCAGCAGTTTACCATGGACTAGTGTCAACGAGCAGTACTTC
TRBD1,TRBJ2-7,TRBV18,NA,CASSPDRGINEQYF,TGTGCCAGCTCACCGGACAGGGGAATCAACGAGCAGTACTTC
NA,TRBJ2-2,TRBV18,few,CASSLTFGELFF,TGTGCCAGCTCACTGACATTCGGGGAGCTGTTTTTT
NA,TRBJ2-3,TRBV7-9,NA,CASSRGTVWADTQYF,TGTGCCAGCAGCCGCGGGACAGTATGGGCAGATACGCAGTATTTT
TRBD2,TRBJ2-3,TRBV6-5,NA,CASSLLAEVTDTQYF,TGTGCCAGCAGTCTACTAGCGGAGGTCACAGATACGCAGTATTTT
NA,TRBJ2-7,TRBV7-9,NA,CASSDPEVPYEQYF,TGTGCCAGCAGCGACCCCGAGGTCCCCTACGAGCAGTACTTC
TRBD2,TRBJ2-1,TRBV5-1,NA,CASTKGGGTYNEQFF,TGCGCCAGCACCAAAGGCGGGGGAACCTACAATGAGCAGTTCTTC
NA,TRBJ2-7,TRBV4-1,NA,CASSQAPALANEQYF,TGCGCCAGCAGCCAAGCCCCGGCGCTGGCCAACGAGCAGTACTTC
NA,TRBJ1-2,TRBV7-9,NA,CASSLVGARDYGYTF,TGTGCCAGCAGCTTAGTAGGGGCGCGGGACTATGGCTACACCTTC
NA,TRBJ2-7,TRBV7-9,NA,CASSPAEAYEQYF,TGTGCCAGCAGCCCCGCCGAGGCCTACGAGCAGTACTTC
TRBD1,TRBJ2-5,TRBV11-3,NA,CASSRGQLETQYF,TGTGCCAGCAGCAGGGGACAGTTAGAGACCCAGTACTTC
NA,TRBJ2-7,TRBV7-2,NA,CASSLDGPISYEQYF,TGTGCCAGCAGCTTAGATGGACCGATATCCTACGAGCAGTACTTC
NA,TRBJ2-7,TRBV11-3,NA,CASSFHPTYEQYF,TGTGCCAGCAGCTTCCACCCGACCTACGAGCAGTACTTC
TRBD1,TRBJ2-7,TRBV6-1,NA,CASSGRQGYEQYF,TGTGCCAGCAGTGGGAGACAGGGCTACGAGCAGTACTTC
TRBD1,TRBJ1-2,TRBV6-6,NA,CASSPDRERGYTF,TGTGCCAGCAGCCCCGACAGGGAAAGAGGCTACACCTTC
NA,TRBJ2-3,TRBV9,once,CASNGGGRTQYF,TGTGCCAGCAACGGTGGGGGGCGTACGCAGTATTTT
TRBD1,TRBJ1-1,TRBV23-1,NA,CASSPTGRNTEAFF,TGCGCCAGCAGTCCGACAGGGAGAAACACTGAAGCTTTCTTT
NA,TRBJ1-2,TRBV6-5,once,CASSYLSNYGYTF,TGTGCCAGCAGTTATCTCTCCAACTATGGCTACACCTTC
NA,TRBJ1-2,TRBV10-3,NA,CAISGAYGYTF,TGTGCCATCAGTGGGGCCTATGGCTACACCTTC
NA,TRBJ1-5,TRBV5-6,NA,CASSTSRQFGSNQPQHF,TGTGCCAGCAGCACGAGCCGACAGTTCGGTAGCAATCAGCCCCAGCATTTT
NA,TRBJ2-3,TRBV4-2,few,CASSQAEGVGDTQYF,TGTGCCAGCAGCCAAGCGGAAGGGGTTGGAGATACGCAGTATTTT
NA,TRBJ2-7,TRBV9,NA,CASSGTSLTSEQYF,TGTGCCAGCAGCGGGACAAGTCTGACCTCCGAGCAGTACTTC
NA,TRBJ2-2,TRBV7-9,NA,CASSLMITGELFF,TGTGCCAGCAGCTTAATGATCACCGGGGAGCTGTTTTTT
TRBD2,TRBJ2-3,TRBV6-1,NA,CASSDRLAGADTQYF,TGTGCCAGCAGTGATCGGCTAGCGGGAGCAGATACGCAGTATTTT
NA,TRBJ1-4,TRBV5-1,NA,CASSLTFLSATNEKLFF,TGCGCCAGCAGCTTGACCTTTCTGAGCGCAACTAATGAAAAACTGTTTTTT
TRBD2,TRBJ2-5,TRBV6-1,NA,CASRGLAGAVETQYF,TGTGCCAGCAGAGGACTAGCGGGAGCGGTGGAGACCCAGTACTTC
TRBD1,TRBJ2-1,TRBV2,once,CASSESRGFMDEQFF,TGTGCCAGCAGTGAGAGCAGGGGGTTTATGGATGAGCAGTTCTTC
NA,TRBJ2-7,TRBV30,NA,CAWSPLGFAGRPYEQYF,TGTGCCTGGAGCCCCCTGGGTTTTGCGGGGAGACCCTACGAGCAGTACTTC
TRBD1,TRBJ2-7,TRBV14,NA,CASSQSPNRGARWEQYF,TGTGCCAGCAGCCAATCACCAAACAGGGGGGCTCGTTGGGAGCAGTACTTC
TRBD1,TRBJ1-1,TRBV15,NA,CATSRQGRRNTEAFF,TGTGCCACCAGTCGACAGGGGCGACGAAACACTGAAGCTTTCTTT
NA,TRBJ2-3,TRBV7-2,once,CASSLAVNTDTQYF,TGTGCCAGCAGCTTAGCCGTCAACACAGATACGCAGTATTTT
TRBD2,TRBJ2-3,TRBV27,NA,CASSKDGRTSGRAGADTQYF,TGTGCCAGCAGCAAGGACGGAAGGACTAGCGGGAGGGCCGGAGCAGATACGCAGTATTTT
TRBD1,TRBJ2-5,TRBV6-1,NA,CASSEFGRGLQTQYF,TGTGCCAGCAGTGAATTCGGCAGGGGGTTACAGACCCAGTACTTC
NA,TRBJ2-7,TRBV5-1,NA,CASSAEAGPNEQYF,TGCGCCAGCAGCGCGGAGGCAGGGCCCAACGAGCAGTACTTC